Presented here are 22 T cell receptor beta chains from one specimen sequenced in a study of long-term antiretroviral therapy in people with HIV. Investigators performed immunoSEQ version v3.0 at survey level. Some clones are missing from TCRdb's copy, which holds only in-frame ones; the method was immunoSEQ multiplex PCR. Here the sample spans tens of thousands of clones, around 80% being singletons. This specimen consisted of unsorted PBMCs, obtained 3.1 years after starting antiretroviral therapy. Every receptor here comes from a woman aged 45-65 years with HIV.

This clone was picked up one time. V and J are TRBV30 and TRBJ1-1; D unresolved. In germline, CDR1 is GTSNPN, CDR2 SVGIG (reference sequence). V was clipped by 0 bases and J by 3 bases, with 11 bases between them. The CDR3 extends over 14 amino acids. The CDR3 is CAWSVDGQYTEAFF. CDR3 nucleotide sequence: TGTGCCTGGAGTGTCGACGGTCAGTACACTGAAGCTTTCTTT.

Only a few counts were recorded for this clone. The chain recombines TRBV12-5 with TRBJ2-5, with a possible D match to TRBD1 (6 bases). Germline V gene data show CDR1 as LGHNT and CDR2 as FRNRAP. V lost 2 bases to trimming and J lost 1 base, with 11 bases between them. This CDR3 spans 15 amino acids. The CDR3 is CASGLTAGAQETQYF. CDR3 DNA sequence: TGTGCTAGTGGTTTGACGGCAGGGGCCCAAGAGACCCAGTACTTC. The variable domain in full, with the rest retrieved from reference TRBV12-5 and TRBJ2-5, is DARVTQTPRHKVTEMGQEVTMRCQPILGHNTVFWYRQTMMQGLELLAYFRNRAPLDDSGMPKDRFSAEMPDATLATLKIQPSEPRDSAVYFCASGLTAGAQETQYFGPGTRLLVL.

This chain uses TRBV7-2 with TRBJ2-5; 8 nucleotides line up with TRBD1. Germline trimming cut 2 bases from V and 5 bases from J; bases unmatched to any gene: 7. Germline V lookup: CDR1 SGHTA, CDR2 FQGNSA. The CDR3 is 15 residues long. Here the CDR3 reads CASSLRQGAGETQYF. The CDR3 nucleotides are TGTGCCAGCAGCTTACGGCAGGGGGCGGGGGAGACCCAGTACTTC.

The chain uses TRBV30 and TRBJ1-5; D call uncertain. Trimming took off 2 bases at V and 5 bases at J, with 10 bases between the two ends. Germline CDR1 is GTSNPN and CDR2 is SVGIG (reference sequence). The CDR3 loop spans 13 amino acids. The CDR3 DNA is TGTGCCTGGAGTCGCCGGGCGGATCAGCCCCAGCATTTT. It encodes CAWSRRADQPQHF.

The chain employs TRBV7-2 and TRBJ1-4; D ambiguous. Germline CDR1 and CDR2: SGHTA and FQGNSA. The CDR3 has 16 residues. V lost 1 base and J 0 bases, leaving 9 bases between the germline ends. The CDR3 spells CASSLDDSSTNEKLFF. The CDR3 coding sequence is TGTGCCAGCAGCTTAGACGACTCCTCAACTAATGAAAAACTGTTTTTT.

This chain connects TRBV9 to TRBJ1-3; no clear D gene. This CDR3 is 15 amino acids long. Germline-derived CDR1 and CDR2 are SGDLS and YYNGEE. Trimming took off 0 bases at V and 0 bases at J, with 7 bases between the two ends. Here the CDR3 DNA reads TGTGCCAGCAGCGTAGGCGGGAGCTCTGGAAACACCATATATTTT. It codes for CASSVGGSSGNTIYF.

The rearrangement links TRBV2 to TRBJ2-1; D may be TRBD2 (5 bases). CDR3 length: 15 residues. Trimming took 3 bases from V and 4 from J, leaving 13 bases between them. The germline V gene has CDR1 SNHLY and CDR2 FYNNEI. CDR3 in amino acids: CASSDGELGYNEQFF. Here the CDR3 DNA reads TGTGCCAGCAGTGACGGGGAGTTGGGATACAATGAGCAGTTCTTC. Variable domain in full (rest from reference TRBV2 and TRBJ2-1): EPEVTQTPSHQVTQMGQEVILRCVPISNHLYFYWYRQILGQKVEFLVSFYNNEISEKSEIFDDQFSVERPDGSNFTLKIRSTKLEDSAMYFCASSDGELGYNEQFFGPGTRLTVL.

The chain couples TRBV6-1 to TRBJ1-2; D call uncertain. Trimming left V 3 bases short and J 8 bases short, with 4 bases between. The germline CDR1 and CDR2 sequences are MNHNS and SASEGT. The CDR3 covers 10 residues. CDR3 protein: CASSDRGYTF. CDR3 DNA: TGTGCCAGCAGTGACCGGGGCTACACCTTC.

The chain joins TRBV9 to TRBJ1-1; 10 bases are a match to TRBD1. The germline V gene encodes CDR1 SGDLS and CDR2 YYNGEE. The CDR3 runs to 15 residues. V shed 3 bases, J shed 3 bases, and the junction held 5 bases outside the gene matches. The CDR3 here is CASSGADRGDTEAFF. In DNA form, the CDR3 reads TGTGCCAGCAGCGGGGCGGACAGGGGGGACACTGAAGCTTTCTTT.

The CDR3 loop is CASTNRIGQSYEQYV. The CDR3, as DNA: TGTGCCAGTACCAATAGAATAGGACAATCTTACGAGCAGTACGTC. The rearrangement joins TRBV6-6 to TRBJ2-7; TRBD1 might be the D (5 bases). The V end was cut by 9 bases, the J end by 4 bases, with 22 bases between. This CDR3 spans 15 amino acids. Germline V gene sequence: CDR1 MNHNY, CDR2 SVGAGI (reference sequence).

The CDR3 DNA is TGTGCCAGCAGCTTAGTTCCCACAGGGGCTAACTATGGCTACACCTTC. Its protein product is CASSLVPTGANYGYTF. The genes are TRBV7-2 and TRBJ1-2, with TRBD1 matching over 7 bases. This CDR3 region has 16 residues. Per the germline V gene, CDR1 is SGHTA and CDR2 is FQGNSA. The trim removed 1 base at V and 0 bases at J, leaving 5 bases unmatched.

V usage is TRBV29-1 and J usage is TRBJ1-3; D is uncertain. This CDR3 has 11 amino acids. Trimming removed 1 base at V and 7 bases at J, with 5 bases between. Germline CDR1 is SQVTM and CDR2 is ANQGSEA. The CDR3: CSVEVWNTIYF. CDR3 nucleotide sequence: TGCAGCGTTGAAGTTTGGAACACCATATATTTT.

The genes are TRBV5-1 and TRBJ2-1, with 14 bases matching TRBD2. CDR3 length: 16 residues. Trimming cost V 3 bases and J 6 bases; bases outside gene matches: 5. Germline loops: CDR1 SGHRS, CDR2 YFSETQ. CDR3 nucleotide sequence: TGCGCCAGCAGCTCCGACGGACTAGCGGGGGGCAATGAGCAGTTCTTC. This translates into CASSSDGLAGGNEQFF.

V gene TRBV28 combines with J gene TRBJ2-7, with D perhaps matching TRBD2 (6 bases). V was clipped by 6 bases and J by 6 bases, with 12 bases between them. The germline V gene encodes CDR1 MDHEN and CDR2 SYDVKM. The CDR3 runs to 12 residues. The CDR3 spells CASSQTRSEQYF. The CDR3 DNA reads TGTGCCAGCAGCCAGACTAGGAGCGAGCAGTACTTC.

J is TRBJ2-3 and V is TRBV7-3; 13 nucleotides agree with TRBD2. This CDR3 region has 16 residues. J gave up 6 bases and V 1 base, and 4 bases lay outside the gene matches. Germline V lookup: CDR1 SGHTA, CDR2 FQGTGA. CDR3 region: CASSLRLAGGRDTQYF. CDR3 DNA sequence: TGTGCCAGCAGCTTAAGACTAGCGGGGGGTCGGGATACGCAGTATTTT.

The CDR3 nucleotides read TGCAGCGTTGAAGAGAGTACAGGGTACTATGGCTACACCTTC. Its translation: CSVEESTGYYGYTF. The chain links TRBV29-1 to TRBJ1-2; TRBD1 is a possible D gene (6 bases). Trimming cost V 0 bases and J 3 bases, with 11 bases left between them. This CDR3 has 14 amino acids. From germline, CDR1 is SQVTM and CDR2 ANQGSEA.

This clone appeared a few times. This chain joins TRBV7-3 and TRBJ2-3, with D uncertain. V was shortened by 4 bases and J by 0 bases, with 11 bases between the two germline ends. Germline values: CDR1 SGHTA, CDR2 FQGTGA. The CDR3 is made up of 15 amino acids. Here the CDR3 DNA reads TGTGCCAGCAGCTCCCTCCCTTCTAGCACAGATACGCAGTATTTT. Translation: CASSSLPSSTDTQYF. Using reference TRBV7-3 and TRBJ2-3 for the parts outside the CDR3, the full variable domain is GAGVSQTPSNKVTEKGKYVELRCDPISGHTALYWYRQSLGQGPEFLIYFQGTGAADDSGLPNDRFFAVRPEGSVSTLKIQRTERGDSAVYLCASSSLPSSTDTQYFGPGTRLTVL.

The chain employs TRBV5-1 and TRBJ2-2; D ambiguous. The germline V gene has CDR1 SGHRS and CDR2 YFSETQ. The length of the CDR3 is 12 residues. V was shortened by 4 bases and J by 1 base, with 2 bases between the two germline ends. CDR3 sequence: CASSLNTGELFF. CDR3 nucleotides: TGCGCCAGCAGCCTGAACACCGGGGAGCTGTTTTTT.

The V and J genes are TRBV4-1 and TRBJ1-1; D gene unclear. Trimming left V 4 bases short and J 1 base short, with 16 bases between. CDR3 length: 16 residues. CDR1 and CDR2 from the germline V gene are MGHRA and YSYEKL. The CDR3 DNA reads TGCGCCAGCAGCCTATCTCATTCGCTGTCGAACACTGAAGCTTTCTTT. Its translation: CASSLSHSLSNTEAFF.

This sequence joins TRBV5-1 and TRBJ2-1, with 11 bases lining up with TRBD2. The ends lost 4 bases at V and 2 bases at J; junction bases unmatched: 5. Germline V gene data show CDR1 as SGHRS and CDR2 as YFSETQ. The CDR3 sequence is 16 residues long. The CDR3 region is CASSHIAGGPYNEQFF. The CDR3 DNA reads TGCGCCAGCAGCCATATAGCGGGGGGGCCCTACAATGAGCAGTTCTTC.

This clone was seen a handful of times. The chain uses TRBV7-9 and TRBJ2-7; no firm D call. The V gene's germline CDR1 is SEHNR and CDR2 FQNEAQ (reference sequence). Trimming removed 7 bases at V and 3 bases at J, with 10 bases between. CDR3 length: 12 amino acids. CDR3 amino acids: CASNNTIYEQYF. The CDR3 DNA sequence: TGTGCCAGCAACAATACTATCTACGAGCAGTACTTC.

The CDR3 region is CAGKDSANEKLFF. As DNA, the CDR3 is TGTGCCGGAAAAGACAGCGCTAATGAAAAACTGTTTTTT. This rearrangement joins TRBV6-6 to TRBJ1-4, with D perhaps TRBD1 (5 bases). Germline V gene data show CDR1 as MNHNY and CDR2 as SVGAGI (reference sequence). Trimming took 11 bases from V and 3 from J, leaving 13 bases between them. There are 13 residues in the CDR3.